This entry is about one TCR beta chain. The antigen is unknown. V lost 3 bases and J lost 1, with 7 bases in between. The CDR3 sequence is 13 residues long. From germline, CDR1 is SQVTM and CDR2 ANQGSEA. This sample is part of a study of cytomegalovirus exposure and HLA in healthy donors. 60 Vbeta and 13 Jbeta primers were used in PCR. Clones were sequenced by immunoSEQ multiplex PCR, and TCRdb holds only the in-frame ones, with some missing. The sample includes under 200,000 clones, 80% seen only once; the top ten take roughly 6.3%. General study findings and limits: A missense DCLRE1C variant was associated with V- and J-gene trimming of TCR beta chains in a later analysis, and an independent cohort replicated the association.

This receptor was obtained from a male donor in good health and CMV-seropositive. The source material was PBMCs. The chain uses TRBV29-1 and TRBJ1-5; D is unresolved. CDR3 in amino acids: CSVEGTSNQPQHF. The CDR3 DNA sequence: TGCAGCGTTGAGGGCACGAGCAATCAGCCCCAGCATTTT. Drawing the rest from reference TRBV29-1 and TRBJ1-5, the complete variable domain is SAVISQKPSRDICQRGTSLTIQCQVDSQVTMMFWYRQQPGQSLTLIATANQGSEATYESGFVIDKFPISRPNLTFSTLTVSNMSPEDSSIYLCSVEGTSNQPQHFGDGTRLSIL.